This entry lists 20 T cell receptor beta chains sequenced from one sample in a study of blood T cells in healthy people across ages (dated by TCRdb to the mid-2010s). Libraries were made using 5' RACE. Sequencing relied on an Illumina HiSeq 2500. A second roughly 6 to 12 cycle PCR used a sample-barcoded 5' primer and a J-beta primer mix. TCRdb itself trimmed the public reads at Q25 with fastp, ran MiXCR and retained productive beta chains. Each entry merges the rows of one CDR3 protein and shows their most common DNA and genes. Across this sample there are 1.5 million to 2 million distinct CDR3 sequences, with 49% seen only once. Roughly 2.1% of the sample goes to the ten largest clones. Sequencing was carried out using blood. These receptors all come from a woman between 35 and 50 years old in good health.

CDR3 nucleotide sequence: TGTGCCAGCAGCTCGCCGAAGACAGGGGGCGGTTCTAATCAGCCCCAGCATTTT. It is translated as CASSSPKTGGGSNQPQHF. V usage is TRBV7-9 and J usage is TRBJ1-5; TRBD1 matches at 10 bases. This CDR3 contains 18 residues. V shed 4 bases, J shed 4 bases, and the junction held 13 bases outside the gene matches. Germline assignment: CDR1 SEHNR and CDR2 FQNEAQ (reference sequence).

The gene calls are TRBV28 and TRBJ2-5; unclear D gene. The tail of the sequence fits TRBJ2-4 better, so the J call may be wrong. The CDR3 contains 14 residues. Germline V gene sequence: CDR1 MDHEN, CDR2 SYDVKM. The CDR3 loop reads CASSVFRNDNIQYF. The DNA of the CDR3 is TGTGCCAGCAGTGTCTTCCGGAACGATAACATTCAGTACTTC.

This clonotype showed up just a few times. J is TRBJ2-1 and V is TRBV4-3; 10 nucleotides align to TRBD2. Unmatched junction bases numbered 7, after V lost 1 base and J lost 7 bases. CDR1 LGHNA and CDR2 YSLEER come from the germline V gene. The CDR3 consists of 16 residues. The chain's CDR3 is CASSQAGTSAGNEQFF. In nucleotides, the CDR3 is TGCGCCAGCAGCCAAGCCGGGACTAGCGCGGGGAATGAGCAGTTCTTC.

The CDR3 DNA is TGCAGTGCTTGGGACAGGAGCCAGTACTTC. Translated: CSAWDRSQYF. The genes are TRBV20-1 and TRBJ2-4; TRBD1 matches 8 bases. V gave up 5 bases and J gave up 13 bases; unmatched junction bases: 4. This CDR3 comprises 10 residues. Germline CDR1 and CDR2: DFQATT and SNEGSKA (reference sequence).

This clonotype was seen only once. The chain is built from TRBV20-1 and TRBJ1-3; D unclear. The CDR3 spans 14 residues. V was clipped by 0 bases and J by 4 bases, with 10 bases between them. Germline CDR1 DFQATT, CDR2 SNEGSKA (reference sequence). This chain's CDR3 is CSARDEARGNTIYF. CDR3 sequence (DNA): TGCAGTGCTAGAGATGAAGCACGAGGAAACACCATATATTTT.

J is TRBJ2-1 and V is TRBV4-1; the match to TRBD2 covers 9 bases. With V trimmed by 0 bases and J by 4 bases, 4 bases remained unmatched. The CDR3 spans 16 residues. Germline lookup yields CDR1 MGHRA and CDR2 YSYEKL. The CDR3 region is CASSQEGGLAYNEQFF. DNA of the CDR3: TGCGCCAGCAGCCAAGAGGGGGGACTAGCATACAATGAGCAGTTCTTC.

V is TRBV9 and J is TRBJ2-3, with a tentative D call TRBD2 (5 bases). This CDR3 region has 16 residues. Trimming stripped 0 bases from V and 5 bases from J, with 16 bases between. Looked up from germline, CDR1 is SGDLS and CDR2 is YYNGEE. Here the CDR3 DNA reads TGTGCCAGCAGCGTAGCTGGTGGGTCCGGGGTAGATACGCAGTATTTT. Its translation is CASSVAGGSGVDTQYF.

This clonotype was detected a few times. The V and J genes are TRBV12-3 or TRBV12-4 and TRBJ1-6; tentatively, D is TRBD1 (5 bases). Trimming pared 3 bases from V and 13 bases from J, leaving 13 bases between. The CDR3 has 13 amino acids. The CDR3 DNA reads TGTGCCAGCAGTTTCAGGGAGCTCGGGCCCCTCCACTTT. Residues: CASSFRELGPLHF.

Many counts were recorded for this clonotype. CDR3 region: CASSLESRATYEQYF. The CDR3 nucleotides are TGTGCCAGCAGCTTAGAATCACGGGCAACCTACGAGCAGTACTTC. The chain combines TRBV11-2 with TRBJ2-7; the D is unclear. Looked up from germline, CDR1 is SGHAT and CDR2 is FQNNGV. V was clipped by 0 bases and J by 2 bases, with 11 bases between them. CDR3 length equals 15 residues.

In its sample, this clonotype was seen a few times. The DNA for the CDR3 is TGTGCCAGCAGTTACGCGACCTACAATGAGCAGTTCTTC. Protein product: CASSYATYNEQFF. The chain couples TRBV6-5 to TRBJ2-1; D is ambiguous. CDR1 is MNHEY and CDR2 is SVGAGI in the germline V gene. The CDR3 extends over 13 amino acids. The V end was cut by 2 bases, the J end by 2 bases, with 4 bases between.

The chain joins TRBV12-3 or TRBV12-4 to TRBJ2-1; D is ambiguous. The CDR3 has 16 residues. V lost 6 bases to trimming and J lost 4 bases, with 19 bases between them. The CDR3 here is CASSPSGGISYNEQFF. The CDR3 DNA reads TGTGCCAGCAGCCCGTCGGGCGGTATTTCGTACAATGAGCAGTTCTTC.

In this sample, this clonotype turned up once. V is TRBV12-3 or TRBV12-4 and J is TRBJ1-1, with 7 positions matching TRBD1. Trimming at V came to 3 bases and at J to 7 bases, leaving 11 bases not matched to a gene. The length of the CDR3 is 15 residues. The CDR3, as DNA: TGTGCCAGCAGTTTGTACACAGGGGCGCCCGGTGAAGCTTTCTTT. Translating it yields CASSLYTGAPGEAFF.

The chain couples TRBV7-2 to TRBJ1-5; a weak D match, TRBD1 (6 bases). With 5 bases removed from V and 5 bases from J, the gap between germline ends came to 19 bases. This CDR3 spans 16 amino acids. Germline V gene sequence: CDR1 SGHTA, CDR2 FQGNSA. CDR3 nucleotide sequence: TGTGCCAGCAGCGCCCGGTGGACGGACAGAGATCAGCCCCAGCATTTT. Residues: CASSARWTDRDQPQHF.

CDR3 DNA: TGTGCCAGCAGCCCCAGCGCTCAGGGGGACGGCTACACCTTC. It encodes CASSPSAQGDGYTF. The chain joins TRBV27 to TRBJ1-2; 7 bases map to TRBD1. The V gene end was trimmed by 6 bases and the J gene end by 8 bases; junction bases not matched to a gene: 12. The CDR3 sequence is 14 residues long. Germline-derived CDR1 and CDR2 are MNHEY and SMNVEV (reference sequence).

This clonotype was seen only once. The chain links TRBV4-3 to TRBJ2-5, with 10 bases matching TRBD1. Germline V gene sequence: CDR1 LGHNA, CDR2 YSLEER. The CDR3 spans 15 residues. Germline trimming cut 1 base from V and 11 bases from J; bases unmatched to any gene: 10. The DNA for the CDR3 is TGCGCCAGCAGCCAAGGGCGGGACAGGGGCAATGAGCAGTACTTC. Translation: CASSQGRDRGNEQYF.

This rearrangement joins TRBV28 to TRBJ1-2; unclear D gene. CDR3 length: 14 residues. Trimming took off 1 base at V and 2 bases at J, with 8 bases between the two ends. Germline CDR1 and CDR2: MDHEN and SYDVKM. The CDR3 sequence is CASSLSEANYGYTF. CDR3 nucleotide sequence: TGTGCCAGCAGTTTATCGGAGGCGAACTATGGCTACACCTTC.

This chain connects TRBV5-1 to TRBJ1-4; 10 bases fit TRBD1. The germline V gene has CDR1 SGHRS and CDR2 YFSETQ. This CDR3 is built from 16 residues. V lost 0 bases, J lost 6 bases, and 5 bases stayed unmatched. CDR3 protein: CASSLEGQGLDEKLFF. CDR3 coding DNA: TGCGCCAGCAGCTTGGAGGGACAGGGGTTGGATGAAAAACTGTTTTTT. Together with reference TRBV5-1 and TRBJ1-4, the CDR3 gives the full variable domain: KAGVTQTPRYLIKTRGQQVTLSCSPISGHRSVSWYQQTPGQGLQFLFEYFSETQRNKGNFPGRFSGRQFSNSRSEMNVSTLELGDSALYLCASSLEGQGLDEKLFFGSGTQLSVL.

V gene TRBV6-2 or TRBV6-3 combines with J gene TRBJ2-7, with D perhaps TRBD1 or TRBD2 (6 bases each). TRBJ2-5 matches the DNA end more closely, so the J call is doubtful. The germline gives CDR1 MNHEY, CDR2 SVGEGT. This CDR3 is built from 15 residues. The CDR3 coding sequence is TGTGCCAGCAGTCCCCTGACGGGGGCCCTTGCGACCCAGTACTTC. Its translation: CASSPLTGALATQYF.

CDR3 residues: CASSLLAGKFNEQFF. In nucleotides, the CDR3 is TGCGCCAGCAGCTTACTAGCGGGGAAGTTCAATGAGCAGTTCTTC. The rearrangement joins TRBV5-1 to TRBJ2-1; 10 bases align to TRBD2. The CDR3 runs 15 residues. After removal of 2 bases from V and 6 bases from J, the junction contained 5 bases not matched to a gene. Germline V gene sequence: CDR1 SGHRS, CDR2 YFSETQ.

The chain is built from TRBV28 and TRBJ2-1, with TRBD2 identical over 9 bases. This CDR3 is built from 15 residues. Germline CDR1 and CDR2: MDHEN and SYDVKM. Trimming removed 6 bases from V and 4 bases from J; junction bases left unmatched: 7. The CDR3 sequence is CASSKIAGAYNEQFF. In nucleotides, the CDR3 is TGTGCCAGCAGCAAAATAGCGGGGGCATACAATGAGCAGTTCTTC.